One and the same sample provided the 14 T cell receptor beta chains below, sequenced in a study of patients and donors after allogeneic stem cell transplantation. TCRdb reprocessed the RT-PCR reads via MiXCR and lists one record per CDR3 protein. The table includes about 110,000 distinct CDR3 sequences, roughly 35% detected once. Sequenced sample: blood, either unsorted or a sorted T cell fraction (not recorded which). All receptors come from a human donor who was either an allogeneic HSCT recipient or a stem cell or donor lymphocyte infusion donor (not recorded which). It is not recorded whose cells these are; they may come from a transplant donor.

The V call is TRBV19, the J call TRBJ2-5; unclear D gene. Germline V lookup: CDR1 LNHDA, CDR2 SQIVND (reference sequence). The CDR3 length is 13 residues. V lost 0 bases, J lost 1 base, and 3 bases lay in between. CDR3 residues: CASSIDLQETQYF. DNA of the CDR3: TGTGCCAGTAGTATAGACCTCCAAGAGACCCAGTACTTC. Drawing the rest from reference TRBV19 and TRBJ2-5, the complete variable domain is DGGITQSPKYLFRKEGQNVTLSCEQNLNHDAMYWYRQDPGQGLRLIYYSQIVNDFQKGDIAEGYSVSREKKESFPLTVTSAQKNPTAFYLCASSIDLQETQYFGPGTRLLVL.

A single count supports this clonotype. CDR3 loop: CASSFNIGELFF. CDR3 bases: TGTGCCAGCAGTTTCAATATCGGGGAGCTGTTTTTT. The V gene is TRBV6-2 or TRBV6-3, the J gene TRBJ2-2; D remains unclear. The germline CDR1 and CDR2 sequences are MNHEY and SVGEGT. The CDR3 loop spans 12 amino acids. V was cut by 4 bases and J by 7 bases, with 7 bases left in between.

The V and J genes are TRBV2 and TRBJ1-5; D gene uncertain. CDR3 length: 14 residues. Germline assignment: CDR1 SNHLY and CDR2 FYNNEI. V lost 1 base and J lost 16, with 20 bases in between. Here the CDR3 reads CASSEVRRSATYHF. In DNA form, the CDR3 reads TGTGCCAGCAGTGAAGTACGGCGGTCAGCTACCTACCATTTT.

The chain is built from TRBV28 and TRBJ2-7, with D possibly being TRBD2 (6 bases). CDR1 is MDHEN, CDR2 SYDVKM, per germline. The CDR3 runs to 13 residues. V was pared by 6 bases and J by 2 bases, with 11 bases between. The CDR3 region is CASRSTSTYEQYF. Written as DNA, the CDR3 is TGTGCCAGCAGGTCGACTAGTACCTACGAGCAGTACTTC.

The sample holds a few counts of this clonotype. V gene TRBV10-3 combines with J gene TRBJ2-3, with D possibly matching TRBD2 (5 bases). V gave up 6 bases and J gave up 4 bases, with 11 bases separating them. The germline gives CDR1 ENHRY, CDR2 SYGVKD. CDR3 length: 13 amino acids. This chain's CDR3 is CAIRTDGADTQYF. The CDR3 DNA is TGTGCCATCAGGACTGACGGGGCAGATACGCAGTATTTT.

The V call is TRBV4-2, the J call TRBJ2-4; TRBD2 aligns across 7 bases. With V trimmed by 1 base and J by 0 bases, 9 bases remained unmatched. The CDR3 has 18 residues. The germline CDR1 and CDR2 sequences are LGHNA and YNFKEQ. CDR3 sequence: CASSQGGLAAIAKNIQYF. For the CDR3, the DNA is TGTGCCAGCAGCCAAGGCGGGCTAGCGGCTATAGCCAAAAACATTCAGTACTTC.

Here the CDR3 reads CASSLEGLNTEAFF. CDR3 nucleotide sequence: TGTGCCAGCAGCTTAGAAGGGTTGAACACTGAAGCTTTCTTT. V usage is TRBV7-2 and J usage is TRBJ1-1, with D unresolved. Germline V CDR1 and CDR2: SGHTA, FQGNSA. Trimming cost V 1 base and J 0 bases, with 6 bases left between them. CDR3 size: 14 residues.

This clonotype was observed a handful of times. Here the CDR3 DNA reads TGTGCCAGCAGCCAACCCCTAGCGGGCAACTACAATGAGCAGTTCTTC. Its protein is CASSQPLAGNYNEQFF. This chain links TRBV6-2 or TRBV6-3 with TRBJ2-1, with 8 bases fitting TRBD2. This CDR3 region has 16 residues. Germline CDR1 MNHEY, CDR2 SVGEGT. The V and J ends lost 6 bases and 3 bases, in that order; junction bases with no gene match: 10.

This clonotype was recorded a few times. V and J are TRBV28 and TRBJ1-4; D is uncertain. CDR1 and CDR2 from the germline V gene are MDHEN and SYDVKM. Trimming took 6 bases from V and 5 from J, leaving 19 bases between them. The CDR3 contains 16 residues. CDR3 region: CASSPYRPGSNEKLFF. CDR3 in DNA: TGTGCCAGCAGCCCATATCGCCCAGGATCAAATGAAAAACTGTTTTTT.

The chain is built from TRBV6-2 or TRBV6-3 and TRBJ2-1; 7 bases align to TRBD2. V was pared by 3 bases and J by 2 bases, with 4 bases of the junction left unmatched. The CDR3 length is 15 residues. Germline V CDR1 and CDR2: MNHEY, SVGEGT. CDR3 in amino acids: CASSYGGSTYNEQFF. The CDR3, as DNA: TGTGCCAGCAGTTATGGCGGGAGCACCTACAATGAGCAGTTCTTC.

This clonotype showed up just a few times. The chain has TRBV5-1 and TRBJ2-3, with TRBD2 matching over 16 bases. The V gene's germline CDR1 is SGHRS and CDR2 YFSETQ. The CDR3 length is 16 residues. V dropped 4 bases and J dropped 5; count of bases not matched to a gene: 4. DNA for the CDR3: TGCGCCAGCAGCCCGGGACTAGCGGGAGGGGTAGATACGCAGTATTTT. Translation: CASSPGLAGGVDTQYF. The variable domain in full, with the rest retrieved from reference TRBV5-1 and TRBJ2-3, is KAGVTQTPRYLIKTRGQQVTLSCSPISGHRSVSWYQQTPGQGLQFLFEYFSETQRNKGNFPGRFSGRQFSNSRSEMNVSTLELGDSALYLCASSPGLAGGVDTQYFGPGTRLTVL.

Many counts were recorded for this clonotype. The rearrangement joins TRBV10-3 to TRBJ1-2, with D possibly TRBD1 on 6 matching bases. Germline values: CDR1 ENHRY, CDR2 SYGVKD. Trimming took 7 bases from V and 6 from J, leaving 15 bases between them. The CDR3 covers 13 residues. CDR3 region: CAITRRAGDGYTF. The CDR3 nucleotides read TGTGCCATCACCAGGAGAGCAGGGGATGGCTACACCTTC.

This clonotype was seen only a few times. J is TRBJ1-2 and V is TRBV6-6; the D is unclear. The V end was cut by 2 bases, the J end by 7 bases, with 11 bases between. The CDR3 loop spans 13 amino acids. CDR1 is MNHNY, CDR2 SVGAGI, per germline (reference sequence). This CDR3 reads CASSYVTDSGYTF. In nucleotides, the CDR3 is TGTGCCAGCAGTTACGTAACAGACTCTGGCTACACCTTC.

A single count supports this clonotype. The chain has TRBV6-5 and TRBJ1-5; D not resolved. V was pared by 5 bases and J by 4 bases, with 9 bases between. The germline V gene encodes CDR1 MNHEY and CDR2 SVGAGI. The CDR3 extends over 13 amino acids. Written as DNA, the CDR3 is TGTGCCAGCAGTAGGGTGTTTAATCAGCCCCAGCATTTT. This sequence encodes CASSRVFNQPQHF.